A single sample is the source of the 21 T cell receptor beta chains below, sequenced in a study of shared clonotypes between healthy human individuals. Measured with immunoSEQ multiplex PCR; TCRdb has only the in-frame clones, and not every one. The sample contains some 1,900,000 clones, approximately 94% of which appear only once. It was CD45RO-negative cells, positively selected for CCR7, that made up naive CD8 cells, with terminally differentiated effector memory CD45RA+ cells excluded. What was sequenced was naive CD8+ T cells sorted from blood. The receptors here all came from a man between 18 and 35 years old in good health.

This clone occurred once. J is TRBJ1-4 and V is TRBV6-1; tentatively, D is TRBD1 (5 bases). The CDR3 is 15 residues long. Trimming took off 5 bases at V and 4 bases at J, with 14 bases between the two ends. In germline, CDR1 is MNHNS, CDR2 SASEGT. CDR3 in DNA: TGTGCCAGCAGTCTAGTAATACAGGATAATGAAAAACTGTTTTTT. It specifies CASSLVIQDNEKLFF.

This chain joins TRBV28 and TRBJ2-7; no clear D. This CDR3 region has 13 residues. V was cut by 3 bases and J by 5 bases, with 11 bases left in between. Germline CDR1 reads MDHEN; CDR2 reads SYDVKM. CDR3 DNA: TGTGCCAGCAGTTTTAGTAACGCGGACGAGCAGTACTTC. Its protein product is CASSFSNADEQYF.

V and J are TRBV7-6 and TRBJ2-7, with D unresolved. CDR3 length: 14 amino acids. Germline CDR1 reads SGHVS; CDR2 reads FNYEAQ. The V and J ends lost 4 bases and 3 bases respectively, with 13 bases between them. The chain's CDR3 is CASSSHGPDYEQYF. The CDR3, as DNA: TGTGCCAGCAGCTCCCATGGTCCGGACTACGAGCAGTACTTC.

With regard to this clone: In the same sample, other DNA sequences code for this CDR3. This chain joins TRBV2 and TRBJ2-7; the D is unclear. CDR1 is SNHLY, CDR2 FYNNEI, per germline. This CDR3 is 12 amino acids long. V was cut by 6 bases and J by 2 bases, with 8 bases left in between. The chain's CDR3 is CASSDTTYEQYF. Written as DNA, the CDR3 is TGTGCCAGCAGCGACACCACCTACGAGCAGTACTTC.

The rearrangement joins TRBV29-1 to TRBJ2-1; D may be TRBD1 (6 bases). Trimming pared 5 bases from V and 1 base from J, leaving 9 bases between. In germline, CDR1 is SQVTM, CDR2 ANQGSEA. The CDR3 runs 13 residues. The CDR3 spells CSVWTESYNEQFF. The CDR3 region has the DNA TGCAGCGTTTGGACAGAATCCTACAATGAGCAGTTCTTC.

The DNA for the CDR3 is TGTGCCAGTAGACCCCGGACAGGGGGCGACACCGGGGAGCTGTTTTTT. The encoded protein is CASRPRTGGDTGELFF. The V gene is TRBV19, the J gene TRBJ2-2, with 11 bases lining up with TRBD1. Trimming took 6 bases from V and 3 from J; bases not matched to a gene: 6. This CDR3 has 16 amino acids. The germline CDR1 and CDR2 sequences are LNHDA and SQIVND (reference sequence).

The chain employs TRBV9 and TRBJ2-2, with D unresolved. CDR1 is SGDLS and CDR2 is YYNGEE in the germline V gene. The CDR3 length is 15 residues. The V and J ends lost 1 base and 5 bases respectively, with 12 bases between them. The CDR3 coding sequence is TGTGCCAGCAGCGTACTGGGCTTGGGTACCGGGGAGCTGTTTTTT. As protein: CASSVLGLGTGELFF.

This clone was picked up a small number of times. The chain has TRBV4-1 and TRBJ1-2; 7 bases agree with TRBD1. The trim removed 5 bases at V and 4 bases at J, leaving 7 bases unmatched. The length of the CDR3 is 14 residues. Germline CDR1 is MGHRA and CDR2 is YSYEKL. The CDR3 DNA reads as TGCGCCAGCAGCGCCACGACAGGGCCCTATGGCTACACCTTC. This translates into CASSATTGPYGYTF.

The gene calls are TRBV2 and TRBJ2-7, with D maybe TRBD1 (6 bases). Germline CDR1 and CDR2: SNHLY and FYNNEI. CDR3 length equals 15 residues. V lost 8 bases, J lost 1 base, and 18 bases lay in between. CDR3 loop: CASPPAGQRSYEQYF. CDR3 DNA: TGTGCCAGCCCTCCCGCCGGACAGAGGTCCTACGAGCAGTACTTC.

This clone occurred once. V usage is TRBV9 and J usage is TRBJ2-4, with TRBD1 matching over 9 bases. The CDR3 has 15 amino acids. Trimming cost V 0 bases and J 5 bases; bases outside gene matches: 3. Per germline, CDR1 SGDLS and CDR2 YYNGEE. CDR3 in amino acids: CASSVGWTGENIQYF. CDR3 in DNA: TGTGCCAGCAGCGTAGGTTGGACAGGGGAAAACATTCAGTACTTC.

In DNA form, the CDR3 reads TGTGCCAGCAGTTTCATACAGGCCCAAGAGACCCAGTACTTC. Translating it yields CASSFIQAQETQYF. This rearrangement joins TRBV28 to TRBJ2-5, with D tentatively TRBD1 (5 bases). V shed 3 bases and J shed 1 base, with 9 bases lying between them. From germline, CDR1 is MDHEN and CDR2 SYDVKM. This CDR3 is built from 14 residues.

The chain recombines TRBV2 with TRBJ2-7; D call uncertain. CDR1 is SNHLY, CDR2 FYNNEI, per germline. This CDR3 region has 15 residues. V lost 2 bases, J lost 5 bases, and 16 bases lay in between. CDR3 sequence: CASSESINGSDEQYF. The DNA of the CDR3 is TGTGCCAGCAGTGAAAGTATCAACGGCTCGGACGAGCAGTACTTC.

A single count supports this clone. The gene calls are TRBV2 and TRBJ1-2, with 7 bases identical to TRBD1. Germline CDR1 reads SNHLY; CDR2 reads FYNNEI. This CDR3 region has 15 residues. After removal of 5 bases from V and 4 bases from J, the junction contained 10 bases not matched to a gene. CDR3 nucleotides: TGTGCCAGCAGTACCGGGACAGATAACCTCTATGGCTACACCTTC. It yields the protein CASSTGTDNLYGYTF.

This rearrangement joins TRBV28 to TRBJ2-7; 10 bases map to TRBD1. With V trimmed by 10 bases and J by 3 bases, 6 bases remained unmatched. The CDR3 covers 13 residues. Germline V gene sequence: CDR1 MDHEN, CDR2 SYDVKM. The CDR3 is CATSGQGIYEQYF. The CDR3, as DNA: TGTGCCACCTCGGGACAGGGGATCTACGAGCAGTACTTC. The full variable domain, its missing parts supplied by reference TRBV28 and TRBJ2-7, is DVKVTQSSRYLVKRTGEKVFLECVQDMDHENMFWYRQDPGLGLRLIYFSYDVKMKEKGDIPEGYSVSREKKERFSLILESASTNQTSMYLCATSGQGIYEQYFGPGTRLTVT.

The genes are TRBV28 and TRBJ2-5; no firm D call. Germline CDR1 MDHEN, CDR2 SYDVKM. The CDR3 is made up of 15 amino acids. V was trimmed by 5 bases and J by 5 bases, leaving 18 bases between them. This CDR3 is CASSLQGRMEETQYF. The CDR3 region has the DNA TGTGCCAGCAGTCTTCAAGGACGGATGGAGGAGACCCAGTACTTC.

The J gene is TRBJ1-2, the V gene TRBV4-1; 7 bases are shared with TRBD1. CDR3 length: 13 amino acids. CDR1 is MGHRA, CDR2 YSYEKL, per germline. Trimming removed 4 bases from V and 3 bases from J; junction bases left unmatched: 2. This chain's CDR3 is CASSPTGDYGYTF. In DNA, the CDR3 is TGCGCCAGCAGCCCTACAGGGGACTATGGCTACACCTTC.

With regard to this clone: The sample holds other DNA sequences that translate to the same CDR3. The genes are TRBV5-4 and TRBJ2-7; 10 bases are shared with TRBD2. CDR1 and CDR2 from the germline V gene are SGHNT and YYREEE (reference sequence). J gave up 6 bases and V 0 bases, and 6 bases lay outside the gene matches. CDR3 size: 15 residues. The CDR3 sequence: CASSLDLAGVGEQYF. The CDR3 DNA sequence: TGTGCCAGCAGCTTGGATCTAGCGGGAGTGGGCGAGCAGTACTTC.

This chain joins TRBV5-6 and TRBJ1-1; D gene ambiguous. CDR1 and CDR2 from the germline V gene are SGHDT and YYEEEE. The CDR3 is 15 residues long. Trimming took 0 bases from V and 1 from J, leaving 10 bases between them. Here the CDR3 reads CASSLVIWGNTEAFF. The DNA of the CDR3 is TGTGCCAGCAGCTTGGTAATTTGGGGGAACACTGAAGCTTTCTTT.

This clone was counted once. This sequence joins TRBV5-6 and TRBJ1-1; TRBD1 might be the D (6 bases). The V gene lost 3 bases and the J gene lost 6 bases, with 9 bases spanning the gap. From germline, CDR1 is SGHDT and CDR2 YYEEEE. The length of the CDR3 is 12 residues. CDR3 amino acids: CASSSGQSEAFF. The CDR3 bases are TGTGCCAGCAGCTCCGGACAGTCTGAAGCTTTCTTT.

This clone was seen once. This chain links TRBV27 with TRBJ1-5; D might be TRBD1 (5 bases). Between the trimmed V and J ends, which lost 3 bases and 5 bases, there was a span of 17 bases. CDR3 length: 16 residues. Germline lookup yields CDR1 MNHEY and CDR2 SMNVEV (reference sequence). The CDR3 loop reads CASSFLAGLIDQPQHF. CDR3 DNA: TGTGCCAGCAGTTTCCTGGCAGGGCTGATCGATCAGCCCCAGCATTTT.

The CDR3 loop is CASSVRANTEAFF. The CDR3 DNA follows: TGTGCCAGCAGTGTCCGAGCGAACACTGAAGCTTTCTTT. The chain combines TRBV2 with TRBJ1-1; D gene unclear. V shed 4 bases and J shed 1 base, with 7 bases lying between them. The CDR3 loop spans 13 amino acids. The germline CDR1 and CDR2 sequences are SNHLY and FYNNEI.